The present T cell receptor (beta chain) was sequenced within a study of CD8 T cells in Susac syndrome (dated by TCRdb to about 2019). Concerning the study at large: Whether CD8+ T cell activation and differentiation in Susac syndrome was antigen driven was tested using repertoire sequencing. Clonality of the CD8+ T cell repertoire was compared between about a dozen healthy donors, approximately 14 Susac syndrome patients and 15 or so multiple sclerosis patients.

About this clonotype: Its target antigen remains unknown. No base quality information exists; no much larger clone differs at one position.

Beyond this particular receptor, the publication reports: The number of individuals in the TCR sequencing and HLA analysis was acknowledged as relatively small.

Peripheral blood CD8+ and CD4+ T cells from healthy donors, Susac syndrome patients and multiple sclerosis patients were profiled using high-throughput TCR beta sequencing. The multiple sclerosis controls were treatment-naive patients who had stable or active relapsing-remitting disease and met the revised McDonald criteria. CD8+ TEMRA cells were enriched by FACS, while bulk CD8+ and CD4+ T cells were purified by magnetic negative isolation. Blood was collected in EDTA tubes and processed within 24 hours, with PBMCs isolated through density gradient centrifugation. PBMCs destined for TCR sequencing were cryopreserved in liquid nitrogen and later thawed in a 37 °C water bath. The sorted or isolated CD4+, CD8+ and CD8+ TEMRA cells reached a purity of at least 90%. RNA was extracted with the RNeasy kit and roughly 0.5 to 1 ug was reverse transcribed using random hexamers. TCR beta CDR3 regions were amplified with the immunoSEQ multiplex PCR assay covering 54 Vbeta and 13 Jbeta segments. PCR amplification bias was corrected using a synthetic template baseline for primer optimization and computational correction. In the authors' own workflow: Only productive sequences were kept, with reads annotated to V, D and J genes according to IMGT and analyzed in immunoSEQ Analyzer. To calculate clonality, Shannon entropy was normalized by log2 of the number of productive unique sequences and then subtracted from one. For each patient and control, public and private clones were evaluated within the 100 most prevalent clones. Susac-specific clones were defined as absent from healthy and MS cohorts, around 980 published viral clones and other ImmuneACCESS disease sequences. The raw public data were reprocessed by TCRdb itself: fastp quality trimming at Q25, MiXCR clonotype calling, in-frame beta chains only. Rows with a matching CDR3 protein are joined into one entry that keeps the most common DNA and genes. The V and J calls and clone size are TCRdb's, not the authors'. Counted in this sample were about 430,000 distinct CDR3 sequences; 85% of them appeared once. The ten largest clones represent 0.09% to 0.15% of the sample.

Taken from cysteine to phenylalanine, the CDR3 has 14 residues. Of the read, only the CDR3 DNA is kept; its 42 bases are in frame from base 1. V is reduced by 8 bases and J by 4 bases, leaving a spacing of 15 bases between them. Sequencing was performed on CD8+ T cells from PBMCs. The sequence is built from TRBV12-3 or TRBV12-4 and TRBJ1-5; a weak D assignment points to TRBD1 (5 bases agree). This receptor was taken from a human donor with multiple sclerosis. The DNA is as follows: TGTGCCAGCGTAGGGAGCTGGGGGAATCAGCCCCAGCATTTT. Its amino acids are CASVGSWGNQPQHF.